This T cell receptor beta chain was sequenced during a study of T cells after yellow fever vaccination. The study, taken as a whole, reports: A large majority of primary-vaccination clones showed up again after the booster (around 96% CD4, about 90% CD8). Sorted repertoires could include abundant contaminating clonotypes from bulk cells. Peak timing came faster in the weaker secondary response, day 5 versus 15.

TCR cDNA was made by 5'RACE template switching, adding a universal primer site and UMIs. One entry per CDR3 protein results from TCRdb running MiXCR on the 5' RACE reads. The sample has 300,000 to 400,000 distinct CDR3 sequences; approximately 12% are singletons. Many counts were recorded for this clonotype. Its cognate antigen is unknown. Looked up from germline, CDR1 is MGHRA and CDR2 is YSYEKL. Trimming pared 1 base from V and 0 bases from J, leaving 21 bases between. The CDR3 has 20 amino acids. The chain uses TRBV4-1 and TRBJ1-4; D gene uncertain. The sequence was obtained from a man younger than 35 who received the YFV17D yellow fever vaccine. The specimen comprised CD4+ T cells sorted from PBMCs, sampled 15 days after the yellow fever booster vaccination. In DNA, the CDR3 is TGCGCCAGCAGCCAAGTCGGAGGCCCCAAGATTTTTTCAACTAATGAAAAACTGTTTTTT. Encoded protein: CASSQVGGPKIFSTNEKLFF.